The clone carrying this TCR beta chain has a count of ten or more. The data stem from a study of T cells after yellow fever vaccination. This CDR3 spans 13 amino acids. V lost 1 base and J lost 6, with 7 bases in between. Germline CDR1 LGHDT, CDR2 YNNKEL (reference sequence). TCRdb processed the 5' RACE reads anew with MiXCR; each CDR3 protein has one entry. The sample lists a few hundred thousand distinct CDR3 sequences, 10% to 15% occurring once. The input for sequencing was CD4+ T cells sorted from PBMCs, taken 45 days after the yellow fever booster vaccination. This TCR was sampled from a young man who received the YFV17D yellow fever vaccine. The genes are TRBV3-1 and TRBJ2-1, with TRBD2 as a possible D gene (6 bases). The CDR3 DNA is TGTGCCAGCAGCCAAGCGGGGGTCAATGAGCAGTTCTTC. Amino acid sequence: CASSQAGVNEQFF.